This TCR beta chain was observed in a study of blood T cells in healthy people across ages. Study-level results: A greater number of naive CD4+ cells and higher diversity distinguished long-lived donors from aged donors.

PBMCs were isolated at a quantity of at least 6 million per sample. This clonotype was seen more than once but under ten times. Antigen: not known. For the second PCR, which ran for 7 to 11 cycles, a sample-barcoded 5' primer and a J-beta primer mix were used. MiXCR, run by TCRdb on the 5' RACE reads, gives a single entry per CDR3 protein. The data show over 1,200,000 distinct CDR3 sequences, 55% to 75% seen once. This receptor was obtained from a man aged 18 to 29 in good health. Source material: blood.

CDR3 region: CASSLGLASKETQYF. CDR3 in DNA: TGTGCCAGCAGCTTAGGACTAGCGAGCAAAGAGACCCAGTACTTC. The chain joins TRBV7-8 to TRBJ2-5; 8 nucleotides match TRBD2. With V trimmed by 1 base and J by 3 bases, 4 bases remained unmatched. This CDR3 region has 15 residues. Per germline, CDR1 SGHVS and CDR2 FQNEAQ.